The 32 T cell receptor beta chains reported below all come from one sample, sequenced in a study of technical replicates of blood from a few donors. Data came from immunoSEQ multiplex PCR; TCRdb stores just in-frame clones and leaves some out. Of approximately 75,000 clones detected, approximately 97% appear once; the ten largest clones hold 0.18%. Specimen: T cells isolated from PBMCs. The receptors shown here come from a human donor in good health.

The chain employs TRBV10-2 and TRBJ2-7; 10 bases fit TRBD1. V lost 4 bases, J lost 2 bases, and 8 bases stayed unmatched. The CDR3 has 16 residues. In germline, CDR1 is WSHSY, CDR2 SAAADI. The CDR3 here is CASSGLSGTGAYEQYF. CDR3 bases: TGCGCCAGCAGTGGACTTTCGGGGACAGGGGCCTACGAGCAGTACTTC.

V usage is TRBV7-8 and J usage is TRBJ1-1; D uncertain. V was pared by 1 base and J by 4 bases, with 10 bases between. The CDR3 has 14 residues. Germline-derived CDR1 and CDR2 are SGHVS and FQNEAQ. CDR3 sequence reads: CASSLGGVGTEAFF. The DNA for the CDR3 is TGTGCCAGCAGCTTAGGAGGTGTCGGCACTGAAGCTTTCTTT.

The CDR3 region is CASSFVGGGRLDNEQFF. CDR3 bases: TGTGCCAGCAGCTTTGTGGGGGGGGGCCGGTTAGACAATGAGCAGTTCTTC. The chain links TRBV11-3 to TRBJ2-1, with D perhaps matching TRBD2 (7 bases). Per germline, CDR1 SGHNT and CDR2 YENEEA. The length of the CDR3 is 17 residues. The V end was cut by 3 bases, the J end by 5 bases, with 20 bases between. The entire variable domain, with the rest obtained from reference TRBV11-3 and TRBJ2-1, is as follows: EAGVVQSPRYKIIEKKQPVAFWCNPISGHNTLYWYLQNLGQGPELLIRYENEEAVDDSQLPKDRFSAERLKGVDSTLKIQPAELGDSAVYLCASSFVGGGRLDNEQFFGPGTRLTVL.

CDR3: CARKTSEHTDTQYF. As DNA, the CDR3 is TGTGCCAGAAAAACTAGCGAACACACAGATACGCAGTATTTT. V and J are TRBV14 and TRBJ2-3; 7 bases are a match to TRBD2. The V segment lost 9 bases and the J segment 2 bases; nucleotides outside the gene matches: 8. Germline lookup yields CDR1 SGHDN and CDR2 FVKESK. The CDR3 contains 14 residues.

J is TRBJ1-2 and V is TRBV10-3, with D unclear. The CDR3 runs to 15 residues. Trimming cost V 0 bases and J 2 bases, with 10 bases left between them. The germline gives CDR1 ENHRY, CDR2 SYGVKD. DNA of the CDR3: TGTGCCATCAGTGAGTCGGCGGGTTTGAACTATGGCTACACCTTC. Encoded protein: CAISESAGLNYGYTF.

This chain connects TRBV6-6 to TRBJ1-3; 8 positions match TRBD1. Unmatched junction bases numbered 9, after V lost 7 bases and J lost 4 bases. Per the germline V gene, CDR1 is MNHNY and CDR2 is SVGAGI (reference sequence). The CDR3 runs 15 residues. The CDR3 coding sequence is TGTGCCAGCATTTTACACCAGGGGGCAGGAAACACCATATATTTT. Translation: CASILHQGAGNTIYF.

The V call is TRBV7-9, the J call TRBJ1-1; D gene unclear. Germline V CDR1 and CDR2: SEHNR, FQNEAQ (reference sequence). The CDR3 extends over 15 amino acids. The V gene lost 4 bases and the J gene lost 7 bases, with 19 bases spanning the gap. In nucleotides, the CDR3 is TGTGCCAGCAGCTCCGGAGCGAGTGAGGGAGATGAAGCTTTCTTT. Protein: CASSSGASEGDEAFF.

The chain uses TRBV6-1 and TRBJ1-1; TRBD1 matches 11 bases. Unmatched junction bases numbered 2, after V lost 5 bases and J lost 3 bases. The CDR3 runs 14 residues. CDR1 is MNHNS and CDR2 is SASEGT in the germline V gene. The CDR3 DNA reads as TGTGCCAGCAGTCGGGACAGGGGGTACACTGAAGCTTTCTTT. Translated: CASSRDRGYTEAFF.

The rearrangement uses TRBV28 and TRBJ1-1; TRBD1 matches at 8 bases. This CDR3 region has 12 residues. With 7 bases clipped from V and 3 bases from J, the junction kept 1 base outside the gene matches. Germline V gives CDR1 MDHEN, CDR2 SYDVKM. This CDR3 is CASKTGDTEAFF. DNA for the CDR3: TGTGCCAGCAAGACAGGGGACACTGAAGCTTTCTTT.

The chain is built from TRBV30 and TRBJ2-1; 7 nucleotides line up with TRBD2. V shed 8 bases and J 9 bases; nucleotides not matched to a gene: 7. The CDR3 runs to 11 residues. The germline CDR1 and CDR2 sequences are GTSNPN and SVGIG (reference sequence). The DNA for the CDR3 is TGTGCCGGAAGGGAGGGGAGTGAGCAGTTCTTC. Protein: CAGREGSEQFF.

This clone was picked up one time. The chain is built from TRBV19 and TRBJ1-1; 9 bases are shared with TRBD1. This CDR3 is built from 16 residues. CDR1 is LNHDA, CDR2 SQIVND, per germline (reference sequence). V shed 4 bases and J 0 bases; nucleotides not matched to a gene: 6. The CDR3 reads CASSTTGTGLNTEAFF. The CDR3 DNA reads TGTGCCAGTAGTACTACCGGGACAGGGTTGAACACTGAAGCTTTCTTT.

The chain has TRBV5-1 and TRBJ2-1, with no clear D. The V end was cut by 7 bases, the J end by 5 bases, with 19 bases between. The CDR3 has 15 residues. The germline gives CDR1 SGHRS, CDR2 YFSETQ. This CDR3 is CASRTTALTDNEQFF. In nucleotides, the CDR3 is TGCGCCAGCCGAACAACAGCCCTAACCGACAATGAGCAGTTCTTC.

This clone was observed a single time. The sample has other DNA sequences that encode this CDR3 too. This CDR3 is CASSLGSGYNEQFF. The CDR3 nucleotides are TGCGCCAGCAGCTTGGGGAGCGGGTACAATGAGCAGTTCTTC. The genes are TRBV5-1 and TRBJ2-1; perhaps TRBD2 as D (6 bases). From germline, CDR1 is SGHRS and CDR2 YFSETQ. This CDR3 is built from 14 residues. V lost 0 bases and J lost 4, with 8 bases in between.

V usage is TRBV11-1 and J usage is TRBJ2-3, with 8 bases fitting TRBD2. This CDR3 is 17 amino acids long. The ends lost 0 bases at V and 0 bases at J; junction bases unmatched: 5. Germline-derived CDR1 and CDR2 are SGHAT and FQDESV (reference sequence). The CDR3 bases are TGTGCCAGCAGCTTAGCGGCACTAGCGGCAAGCACAGATACGCAGTATTTT. Amino acid sequence: CASSLAALAASTDTQYF. Filled out from reference TRBV11-1 and TRBJ2-3, the complete variable domain reads EAEVAQSPRYKITEKSQAVAFWCDPISGHATLYWYRQILGQGPELLVQFQDESVVDDSQLPKDRFSAERLKGVDSTLKIQPAELGDSAMYLCASSLAALAASTDTQYFGPGTRLTVL.

V usage is TRBV9 and J usage is TRBJ1-1; the D is unclear. Germline CDR1 reads SGDLS; CDR2 reads YYNGEE. The V end lost 0 bases, the J end lost 4 bases, and 16 bases lay between the germline ends. This CDR3 is 16 amino acids long. Here the CDR3 reads CASSVEAGGMGTEAFF. In DNA form, the CDR3 reads TGTGCCAGCAGCGTAGAGGCGGGTGGGATGGGCACTGAAGCTTTCTTT.

This clone was observed once. The J gene is TRBJ1-3, the V gene TRBV29-1; TRBD1 agrees at 8 bases. The ends lost 6 bases at V and 4 bases at J; junction bases unmatched: 8. This CDR3 region has 14 residues. In germline, CDR1 is SQVTM, CDR2 ANQGSEA. The DNA of the CDR3 is TGCAGCGTCCGATGGACAGGGCAAGGAAACACCATATATTTT. This gives the protein CSVRWTGQGNTIYF.

CDR3 protein: CASGFYLAGGSTDTQYF. The CDR3 region has the DNA TGTGCTAGTGGTTTTTACCTTGCGGGGGGTAGCACAGATACGCAGTATTTT. The J gene is TRBJ2-3, the V gene TRBV12-5; 8 bases agree with TRBD2. In germline, CDR1 is LGHNT, CDR2 FRNRAP. V was clipped by 3 bases and J by 0 bases; unmatched bases: 8. This CDR3 is 17 amino acids long.

The rearrangement links TRBV9 to TRBJ1-1; D is perhaps TRBD1 (6 bases). CDR1 SGDLS and CDR2 YYNGEE come from the germline V gene. The CDR3 extends over 15 amino acids. Trimming pared 2 bases from V and 9 bases from J, leaving 20 bases between. This chain's CDR3 is CASSVEGHPPSQAFF. The CDR3 coding sequence is TGTGCCAGCAGCGTTGAGGGACACCCGCCCTCCCAAGCTTTCTTT.

This chain uses TRBV5-6 with TRBJ2-5; the match to TRBD2 covers 12 bases. The trim removed 4 bases at V and 4 bases at J, leaving 14 bases unmatched. The germline V gene encodes CDR1 SGHDT and CDR2 YYEEEE. CDR3 length equals 18 residues. The CDR3 bases are TGTGCCAGCAGCCCCAGAGTACTCCTAGCGGGGGGGGGAGAGACCCAGTACTTC. Protein: CASSPRVLLAGGGETQYF.

The rearrangement joins TRBV5-6 to TRBJ1-2, with D tentatively TRBD1 (5 bases). The germline V and J ends were trimmed by 2 bases and 4 bases, with 18 bases remaining between them. The CDR3 consists of 16 residues. Germline V CDR1 and CDR2: SGHDT, YYEEEE. CDR3 nucleotides: TGTGCCAGCAGCTTCGAGTCCGTCAGGGTGGGCTATGGCTACACCTTC. The encoded protein is CASSFESVRVGYGYTF.

The chain carries TRBV5-1 and TRBJ2-7; the D gene is possibly TRBD1 (6 bases). The germline V gene has CDR1 SGHRS and CDR2 YFSETQ. The CDR3 contains 15 residues. V gave up 4 bases and J gave up 1 base, with 15 bases separating them. The CDR3 sequence is CASSITGTRSYEQYF. CDR3 DNA sequence: TGCGCCAGCAGCATTACAGGGACCAGGTCCTACGAGCAGTACTTC. Full variable domain (remainder filled in from reference TRBV5-1 and TRBJ2-7): KAGVTQTPRYLIKTRGQQVTLSCSPISGHRSVSWYQQTPGQGLQFLFEYFSETQRNKGNFPGRFSGRQFSNSRSEMNVSTLELGDSALYLCASSITGTRSYEQYFGPGTRLTVT.

This clone was detected only once. The rearrangement uses TRBV7-9 and TRBJ1-1; the D gene is possibly TRBD1 (5 bases). The ends were cut back, 3 bases at V and 8 bases at J, with 7 bases in the middle. The CDR3 covers 11 residues. The V gene's germline CDR1 is SEHNR and CDR2 FQNEAQ (reference sequence). CDR3 DNA: TGTGCCAGCAGCTTCTACAGGGAAGCTTTCTTT. This codes for CASSFYREAFF.

The chain is built from TRBV4-1 and TRBJ2-3; 10 positions match TRBD2. J gave up 5 bases and V 0 bases, and 8 bases lay outside the gene matches. The CDR3 is made up of 17 amino acids. The V gene's germline CDR1 is MGHRA and CDR2 YSYEKL. The CDR3 reads CASSQDQTSGPGDTQYF. The CDR3 coding sequence is TGCGCCAGCAGCCAAGATCAGACTAGCGGGCCCGGAGATACGCAGTATTTT.

The chain is built from TRBV5-1 and TRBJ2-3, with 9 bases that match TRBD1. With 4 bases clipped from V and 5 bases from J, the junction kept 14 bases outside the gene matches. The CDR3 has 17 residues. The germline gives CDR1 SGHRS, CDR2 YFSETQ. The CDR3 loop is CASSGYGTGSNRDTQYF. Written as DNA, the CDR3 is TGCGCCAGCAGCGGATACGGGACAGGGTCTAACCGAGATACGCAGTATTTT.

The rearrangement links TRBV7-9 to TRBJ2-7; D may be TRBD2 (5 bases). Trimming stripped 5 bases from V and 3 bases from J, with 14 bases between. In germline, CDR1 is SEHNR, CDR2 FQNEAQ (reference sequence). The CDR3 totals 14 residues. The CDR3 coding sequence is TGTGCCAGCAGCCGGAGGACGTCCAACTACGAGCAGTACTTC. As protein: CASSRRTSNYEQYF.

The V gene is TRBV5-6, the J gene TRBJ2-1, with D tentatively TRBD2 (5 bases). Germline lookup yields CDR1 SGHDT and CDR2 YYEEEE. Trimming cost V 3 bases and J 10 bases, with 20 bases left between them. The CDR3 sequence is 15 residues long. The CDR3 reads CASSWQEGAVGEQFF. The CDR3 DNA follows: TGTGCCAGCAGCTGGCAAGAGGGCGCGGTCGGCGAGCAGTTCTTC.

The CDR3 sequence is CASSFRGLRQGHYGYTF. Here the CDR3 DNA reads TGCGCCAGCAGCTTCCGGGGGCTGAGACAGGGACACTATGGCTACACCTTC. This sequence joins TRBV5-1 and TRBJ1-2; 7 bases map to TRBD1. The CDR3 covers 17 residues. Trimming took 2 bases from V and 3 from J; bases not matched to a gene: 13. Germline-derived CDR1 and CDR2 are SGHRS and YFSETQ.

This clone appeared a single time. V gene TRBV27 combines with J gene TRBJ2-1; 7 bases agree with TRBD2. Germline assignment: CDR1 MNHEY and CDR2 SMNVEV (reference sequence). CDR3 length equals 14 residues. With 2 bases clipped from V and 8 bases from J, the junction kept 6 bases outside the gene matches. The CDR3 region has the DNA TGTGCCAGCAGTTTACCAGGACGGGGGGATGAGCAGTTCTTC. Translating gives CASSLPGRGDEQFF.

This chain joins TRBV4-1 and TRBJ2-3; 8 bases are shared with TRBD2. V lost 1 base, J lost 3 bases, and 12 bases stayed unmatched. CDR3 length: 18 amino acids. The germline gives CDR1 MGHRA, CDR2 YSYEKL. The CDR3 coding sequence is TGCGCCAGCAGCCAAGGTCGGGGGGGCCGTAGTTCAACAGATACGCAGTATTTT. Translation gives CASSQGRGGRSSTDTQYF.

This sequence joins TRBV4-1 and TRBJ1-2, with D possibly matching TRBD1 (5 bases). With 4 bases removed from V and 4 bases from J, the gap between germline ends came to 19 bases. CDR3 size: 16 residues. The germline V gene encodes CDR1 MGHRA and CDR2 YSYEKL. CDR3: CASSPTHGGTLYGYTF. The CDR3 coding sequence is TGCGCCAGCAGCCCAACCCATGGGGGGACCCTCTATGGCTACACCTTC.

The rearrangement links TRBV27 to TRBJ2-7; possibly TRBD2 for D (5 bases). The CDR3 spans 15 residues. Germline CDR1 MNHEY, CDR2 SMNVEV (reference sequence). V lost 2 bases, J lost 3 bases, and 14 bases lay in between. The CDR3 DNA follows: TGTGCCAGCAGTTTAGCTAGCAAGGTTCTCTACGAGCAGTACTTC. Its translation: CASSLASKVLYEQYF.

The chain has TRBV9 and TRBJ1-2, with D possibly being TRBD1 (5 bases). Germline values: CDR1 SGDLS, CDR2 YYNGEE. V dropped 2 bases and J dropped 3 bases, with 8 bases sitting between them. The CDR3 covers 13 residues. The CDR3 here is CASSVTVYYGYTF. CDR3 nucleotides: TGTGCCAGCAGCGTGACAGTCTACTATGGCTACACCTTC. Full variable domain (outside the CDR3, taken from reference TRBV9 and TRBJ1-2): DSGVTQTPKHLITATGQRVTLRCSPRSGDLSVYWYQQSLDQGLQFLIQYYNGEERAKGNILERFSAQQFPDLHSELNLSSLELGDSALYFCASSVTVYYGYTFGSGTRLTVV.